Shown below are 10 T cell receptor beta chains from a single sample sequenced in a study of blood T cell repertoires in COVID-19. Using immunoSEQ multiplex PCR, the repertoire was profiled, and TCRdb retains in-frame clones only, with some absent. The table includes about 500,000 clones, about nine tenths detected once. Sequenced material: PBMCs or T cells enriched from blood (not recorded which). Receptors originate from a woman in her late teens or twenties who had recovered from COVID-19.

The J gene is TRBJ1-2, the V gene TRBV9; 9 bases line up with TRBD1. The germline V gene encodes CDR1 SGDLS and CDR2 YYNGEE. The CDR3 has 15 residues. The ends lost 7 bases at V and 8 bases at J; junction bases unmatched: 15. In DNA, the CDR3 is TGTGCCAGCTCCAGTTGGAAACAGGGGGCTGGAGGCTACACCTTC. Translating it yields CASSSWKQGAGGYTF.

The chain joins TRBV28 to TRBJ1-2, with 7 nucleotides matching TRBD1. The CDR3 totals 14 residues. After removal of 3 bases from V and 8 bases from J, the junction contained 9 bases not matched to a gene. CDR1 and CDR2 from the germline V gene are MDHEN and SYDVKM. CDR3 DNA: TGTGCCAGCAGTTTGGTTGAGGGGGCGAGAGGCTACACCTTC. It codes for CASSLVEGARGYTF.

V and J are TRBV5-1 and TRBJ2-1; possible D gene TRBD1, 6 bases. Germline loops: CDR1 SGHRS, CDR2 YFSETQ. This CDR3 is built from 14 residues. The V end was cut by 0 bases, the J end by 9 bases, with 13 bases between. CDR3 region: CASSLVQGTGEQFF. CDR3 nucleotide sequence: TGCGCCAGCAGCTTGGTACAGGGAACGGGTGAGCAGTTCTTC.

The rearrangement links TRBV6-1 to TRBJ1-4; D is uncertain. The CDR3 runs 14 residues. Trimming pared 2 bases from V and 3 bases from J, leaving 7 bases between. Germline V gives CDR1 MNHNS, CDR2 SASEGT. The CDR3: CASSETQPNEKLFF. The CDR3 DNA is TGTGCCAGCAGTGAAACACAGCCTAATGAAAAACTGTTTTTT.

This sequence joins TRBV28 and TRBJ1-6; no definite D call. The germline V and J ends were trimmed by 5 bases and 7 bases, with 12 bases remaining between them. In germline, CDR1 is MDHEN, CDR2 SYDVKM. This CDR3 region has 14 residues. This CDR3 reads CASSLQVRNSPLHF. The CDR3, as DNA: TGTGCCAGCAGTCTCCAGGTCAGGAATTCACCCCTCCACTTT. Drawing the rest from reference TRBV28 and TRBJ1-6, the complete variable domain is DVKVTQSSRYLVKRTGEKVFLECVQDMDHENMFWYRQDPGLGLRLIYFSYDVKMKEKGDIPEGYSVSREKKERFSLILESASTNQTSMYLCASSLQVRNSPLHFGNGTRLTVT.

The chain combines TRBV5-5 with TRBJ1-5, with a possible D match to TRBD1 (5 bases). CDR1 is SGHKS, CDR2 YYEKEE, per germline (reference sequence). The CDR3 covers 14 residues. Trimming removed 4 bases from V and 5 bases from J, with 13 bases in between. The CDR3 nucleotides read TGTGCCAGCAGCCCTAGCCGGGGGGATCAGCCCCAGCATTTT. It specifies CASSPSRGDQPQHF.

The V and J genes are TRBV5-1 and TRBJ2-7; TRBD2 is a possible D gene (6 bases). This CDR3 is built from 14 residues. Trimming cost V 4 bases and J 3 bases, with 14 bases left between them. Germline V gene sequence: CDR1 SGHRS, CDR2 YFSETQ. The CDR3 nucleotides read TGCGCCAGCAGCCTCGGGACTCCGGTCTACGAGCAGTACTTC. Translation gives CASSLGTPVYEQYF.

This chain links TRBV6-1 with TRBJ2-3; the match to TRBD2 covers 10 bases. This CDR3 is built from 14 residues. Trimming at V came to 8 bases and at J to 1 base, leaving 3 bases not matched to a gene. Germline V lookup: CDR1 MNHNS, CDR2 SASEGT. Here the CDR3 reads CASHLAGGTDTQYF. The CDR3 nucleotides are TGTGCCAGCCACCTAGCGGGGGGCACAGATACGCAGTATTTT.

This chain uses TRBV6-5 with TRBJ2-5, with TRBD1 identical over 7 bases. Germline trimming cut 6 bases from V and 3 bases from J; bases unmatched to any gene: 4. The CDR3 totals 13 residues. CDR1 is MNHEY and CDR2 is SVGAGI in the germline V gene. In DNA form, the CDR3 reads TGTGCCAGCAGACCCACAGGGGAAGAGACCCAGTACTTC. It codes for CASRPTGEETQYF.

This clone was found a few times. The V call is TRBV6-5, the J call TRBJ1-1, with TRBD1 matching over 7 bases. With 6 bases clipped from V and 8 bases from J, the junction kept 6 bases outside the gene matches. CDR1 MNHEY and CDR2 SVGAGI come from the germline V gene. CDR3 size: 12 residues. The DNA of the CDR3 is TGTGCCAGCAGATGGGACAGCAAAGAAGCTTTCTTT. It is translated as CASRWDSKEAFF.